A selection of T cell receptor beta chains follows, all from one sample in a study of shared clonotypes between healthy human individuals. Clones were read by immunoSEQ multiplex PCR, and TCRdb kept only the in-frame ones, dropping some. The repertoire holds 2 million to 2.5 million clones, with 95% as singletons. What was sequenced was naive CD4+ T cells sorted from blood. Receptor source: a man younger than 35 in good health. Both conserved end residues are part of each CDR3. Fields, in order: clone size, V gene, D gene, J gene, CDR3 protein, CDR3 DNA. D genes are given only for firm matches. The size entry is marked missing in some rows and otherwise reads once, few, many or a size class.

>once|TRBV27|.|TRBJ2-5
CASSYPDRYQETQYF
TGTGCCAGCAGTTACCCCGACAGGTACCAAGAGACCCAGTACTTC
>.|TRBV20-1|.|TRBJ2-3
CSAPVTDTQYF
TGCAGTGCTCCCGTCACAGATACGCAGTATTTT
>.|TRBV7-2|.|TRBJ1-3
CASSLTAGQQDTIYF
TGTGCCAGCAGCTTAACGGCGGGGCAGCAAGACACCATATATTTT
>.|TRBV19|.|TRBJ1-4
CASSMNNDSGKLFF
TGTGCCAGTAGTATGAATAATGACAGCGGAAAACTGTTTTTT
>.|TRBV5-3|.|TRBJ1-2
CARSWTSGRTRTGYTF
TGTGCCAGAAGCTGGACGTCCGGAAGGACAAGAACTGGCTACACCTTC
>.|TRBV7-2|TRBD2|TRBJ2-5
CASSLLAGGRRETQYF
TGTGCCAGCAGCTTGTTAGCGGGGGGGCGGAGGGAGACCCAGTACTTC
>.|TRBV6-5|TRBD1|TRBJ1-2
CASSSTLGQVYGYTF
TGTGCCAGCAGCTCGACGCTAGGACAGGTCTATGGCTACACCTTC
>.|TRBV30|.|TRBJ2-5
CAWSVGAGGYQETQYF
TGTGCCTGGAGTGTAGGGGCAGGGGGGTACCAAGAGACCCAGTACTTC
>.|TRBV7-9|.|TRBJ2-7
CASSPPGLGPTGEQYF
TGTGCCAGCAGCCCCCCAGGTCTTGGGCCAACCGGGGAGCAGTACTTC
>.|TRBV11-2|.|TRBJ2-3
CASSLTRGETDTQYF
TGTGCCAGCAGCTTAACCAGGGGGGAGACAGATACGCAGTATTTT
>.|TRBV6-5|.|TRBJ2-7
CASSVPGVPYEQYF
TGTGCCAGCAGTGTCCCGGGAGTTCCCTACGAGCAGTACTTC
>.|TRBV6-6|.|TRBJ1-4
CASSYSIREKLFF
TGTGCCAGCAGTTACAGCATAAGGGAAAAACTGTTTTTT
>.|TRBV7-9|.|TRBJ2-1
CASSLDYQYNEQFF
TGTGCCAGCAGCTTAGATTATCAGTACAATGAGCAGTTCTTC
>.|TRBV9|TRBD2|TRBJ2-3
CASSALSGGADTQYF
TGTGCCAGCAGCGCATTAAGCGGGGGGGCAGATACGCAGTATTTT
>.|TRBV11-2|TRBD2|TRBJ2-2
CASSFLAGGGTGELFF
TGTGCCAGCAGCTTCCTAGCGGGGGGCGGCACCGGGGAGCTGTTTTTT
>.|TRBV9|.|TRBJ2-7
CASSTRTERYEQYF
TGTGCCAGCAGCACAAGGACAGAGAGATACGAGCAGTACTTC
>.|TRBV19|TRBD1|TRBJ1-5
CASREPGTGNQPQHF
TGTGCCAGTAGGGAGCCAGGGACAGGGAATCAGCCCCAGCATTTT
>.|TRBV11-3|.|TRBJ2-1
CASSSQGGHLYNEQFF
TGTGCCAGCAGCTCCCAGGGAGGACACCTTTACAATGAGCAGTTCTTC
>.|TRBV5-1|TRBD2|TRBJ2-5
CASSFGVAGGQETQYF
TGCGCCAGCAGCTTCGGGGTAGCGGGGGGACAAGAGACCCAGTACTTC
>once|TRBV9|.|TRBJ1-6
CASSVAAYNSPLHF
TGTGCCAGCAGCGTAGCAGCCTATAATTCACCCCTCCACTTT
>.|TRBV29-1|.|TRBJ2-7
CSVEAGGGSYEQYF
TGCAGCGTTGAAGCAGGGGGAGGATCCTACGAGCAGTACTTC
>.|TRBV2|TRBD1|TRBJ1-2
CASGRQGANYGYTF
TGTGCCAGCGGACGACAGGGAGCTAACTATGGCTACACCTTC
>.|TRBV6-5|.|TRBJ2-7
CASSYLTQGRSEQYF
TGTGCCAGCAGTTACCTGACTCAGGGAAGGTCCGAGCAGTACTTC
>once|TRBV7-2|.|TRBJ1-1
CASSLAGVNTEAFF
TGTGCCAGCAGCTTAGCGGGGGTGAACACTGAAGCTTTCTTT
>.|TRBV28|TRBD1|TRBJ2-3
CASSLGKRDRGDTDTQYF
TGTGCCAGCAGTTTAGGGAAGAGGGACAGGGGTGACACAGATACGCAGTATTTT
>.|TRBV10-3|.|TRBJ2-2
CAIRDSYTGELFF
TGTGCCATCCGGGACTCATACACCGGGGAGCTGTTTTTT
>.|TRBV2|TRBD1|TRBJ1-3
CASSGRDRGSSGNTIYF
TGTGCCAGCAGTGGCCGGGACAGGGGCAGCTCTGGAAACACCATATATTTT
>.|TRBV10-3|TRBD1|TRBJ1-4
CAISAGTGEGQLGEKLFF
TGTGCCATCAGTGCGGGGACAGGGGAGGGACAACTAGGTGAAAAACTGTTTTTT
>.|TRBV4-3|.|TRBJ2-3
CASSRQLTDTQYF
TGCGCCAGCAGCCGACAGCTCACAGATACGCAGTATTTT
>.|TRBV4-3|TRBD2|TRBJ2-1
CASSPDSLAGVDNEQFF
TGCGCCAGCAGCCCAGACTCTCTAGCGGGAGTCGACAATGAGCAGTTCTTC
>.|TRBV6-5|.|TRBJ1-6
CASSLQGNSPLHF
TGTGCCAGCAGTTTACAGGGTAATTCACCCCTCCACTTT
>.|TRBV10-3|.|TRBJ2-7
CAIRGGMGTSYEQYF
TGTGCCATCAGAGGGGGGATGGGGACCTCCTACGAGCAGTACTTC
>.|TRBV7-2|.|TRBJ2-7
CASSLAPYEQYF
TGTGCCAGCAGCTTAGCGCCCTACGAGCAGTACTTC
>.|TRBV5-1|TRBD1|TRBJ1-1
CASSWSTTGRADTEAFF
TGCGCCAGCAGCTGGAGTACGACAGGGCGCGCCGACACTGAAGCTTTCTTT
>.|TRBV7-8|.|TRBJ1-6
CASRRDSLVGVGPPLHF
TGTGCCAGCAGGAGAGATAGCCTGGTAGGGGTCGGACCACCCCTCCACTTT
>.|TRBV6-6|.|TRBJ2-5
CASATERVETQYF
TGTGCCAGCGCTACCGAGCGGGTAGAGACCCAGTACTTC
>.|TRBV9|.|TRBJ2-2
CASSPGTMGTGELFF
TGTGCCAGCAGTCCAGGGACAATGGGCACCGGGGAGCTGTTTTTT
>.|TRBV6-6|TRBD1|TRBJ1-2
CASSYTGQGYGYTF
TGTGCCAGCAGTTACACGGGACAGGGCTATGGCTACACCTTC
>.|TRBV6-1|TRBD1|TRBJ1-6
CASSISGGLDSPLHF
TGTGCCAGCAGTATATCAGGGGGCTTGGATTCACCCCTCCACTTT
>once|TRBV6-1|.|TRBJ2-7
CASSESLKASYEQYF
TGTGCCAGCAGTGAATCACTCAAGGCCTCCTACGAGCAGTACTTC
>.|TRBV6-5|.|TRBJ2-7
CASSYKSGQYEQYF
TGTGCCAGCAGTTACAAGTCGGGACAATACGAGCAGTACTTC
>.|TRBV7-9|TRBD2|TRBJ2-1
CASSLGRAGAYNEQFF
TGTGCCAGCAGCTTAGGGAGAGCGGGGGCCTACAATGAGCAGTTCTTC
>once|TRBV20-1|.|TRBJ2-7
CSAAGVEQYF
TGCAGTGCTGCAGGAGTCGAGCAGTACTTC
>.|TRBV5-6|.|TRBJ1-1
CASSFQMNTEAFF
TGTGCCAGCAGCTTTCAAATGAACACTGAAGCTTTCTTT
>once|TRBV7-2|.|TRBJ1-6
CASRGVAGPNSPLHF
TGTGCCAGCAGGGGGGTGGCAGGCCCTAATTCACCCCTCCACTTT
>once|TRBV30|.|TRBJ2-6
CAWSGRAAPSGANVLTF
TGTGCCTGGAGTGGGAGGGCAGCTCCCTCGGGGGCCAACGTCCTGACTTTC
>.|TRBV30|.|TRBJ2-2
CAWSGGVGELFF
TGTGCCTGGAGTGGGGGGGTCGGGGAGCTGTTTTTT
>.|TRBV25-1|.|TRBJ2-7
CASSESDEQYF
TGTGCCAGCAGTGAATCGGACGAGCAGTACTTC
>.|TRBV18|.|TRBJ1-4
CASSPLQGTYEKLFF
TGTGCCAGCTCACCACTACAGGGCACGTATGAAAAACTGTTTTTT
>.|TRBV6-1|.|TRBJ2-3
CASSDWRPGLVIDTQYF
TGTGCCAGCAGTGATTGGAGGCCGGGACTGGTCATCGATACGCAGTATTTT